These 10 T cell receptor beta chains originate from one sample sequenced in a study of regulatory T cells in long-lasting Graves disease. Combining iRepertoire HTBI primers with Arm-PCR of CDR3 regions, the authors built TCR beta libraries. From the multiplex PCR reads, TCRdb called clonotypes with MiXCR, one entry per CDR3 protein. The table lists 560,000 or so distinct CDR3 sequences, around 15% of them singletons, with approximately 12% in the top ten. Time point of the sample: newly diagnosed GD, antithyroid drugs for less than 3 months. The TCR library was made from RNA that had been extracted from PBMCs in TRIzol. This sample also belongs to another study, concerning T cells in Graves' hyperthyroidism and ophthalmopathy.

The source was peripheral blood mononuclear cells (PBMCs), collected at new diagnosis, from a patient treated with antithyroid drugs. These receptor sequences come from a young man with Graves disease.

This clonotype has just a few counts. This chain links TRBV7-9 with TRBJ2-5; possible D gene TRBD2, 6 bases. Germline CDR1 SEHNR, CDR2 FQNEAQ (reference sequence). This CDR3 comprises 17 residues. The germline V and J ends were trimmed by 8 bases and 3 bases, with 25 bases remaining between them. The CDR3 DNA follows: TGTGCCAGCCAACTACTAGGACTCGGCCCGGGGGAAGAGACCCAGTACTTC. Its translation: CASQLLGLGPGEETQYF.

The gene calls are TRBV12-3 or TRBV12-4 and TRBJ1-2; D remains ambiguous. This CDR3 comprises 14 residues. Trimming removed 2 bases from V and 6 bases from J, with 13 bases in between. Here the CDR3 DNA reads TGTGCCAGCAGTTTATATAGAACTACTAATGGCTACACCTTC. It specifies CASSLYRTTNGYTF.

As concerns this clonotype: A read error may be the cause here, since a much bigger clone is one base away. V usage is TRBV12-3 or TRBV12-4 and J usage is TRBJ2-1, with 9 bases aligning to TRBD1. After removal of 5 bases from V and 12 bases from J, the junction contained 17 bases not matched to a gene. The length of the CDR3 is 16 residues. Here the CDR3 DNA reads TGTGCCAGCAGTAACCGGGGACAGGGTTTAATCCATGGGCAGTTCTTC. Amino acids: CASSNRGQGLIHGQFF.

This clonotype was picked up a small number of times. The rearrangement uses TRBV30 and TRBJ2-1, with TRBD2 matching 9 bases. The CDR3 is 13 residues long. CDR1 is GTSNPN, CDR2 SVGIG, per germline (reference sequence). Trimming removed 3 bases from V and 6 bases from J; junction bases left unmatched: 3. The CDR3 sequence: CAWRGSGSNEQFF. The CDR3 bases are TGTGCCTGGAGGGGTAGCGGGAGCAATGAGCAGTTCTTC.

This clonotype was seen ten or more times. The chain recombines TRBV5-1 with TRBJ2-1, with D unresolved. This CDR3 has 14 residues. V was trimmed by 4 bases and J by 8 bases, leaving 16 bases between them. CDR1 is SGHRS, CDR2 YFSETQ, per germline. CDR3 loop: CASSLEGLYDEQFF. DNA of the CDR3: TGCGCCAGCAGCCTGGAAGGGCTTTACGATGAGCAGTTCTTC.

This clonotype was seen more than once but under ten times. The chain uses TRBV27 and TRBJ2-3; D might be TRBD1 (5 bases). The CDR3 totals 15 residues. Germline V gene lookup returns CDR1 MNHEY and CDR2 SMNVEV (reference sequence). V gave up 5 bases and J gave up 2 bases, with 14 bases separating them. The CDR3, as DNA: TGTGCCAGCAGTCCCTACAGGTCGCCCACAGATACGCAGTATTTT. Amino acid sequence: CASSPYRSPTDTQYF.

This clonotype has ten or more counts. This rearrangement joins TRBV10-2 to TRBJ2-7; D ambiguous. The CDR3 is made up of 14 amino acids. In germline, CDR1 is WSHSY, CDR2 SAAADI. V was pared by 0 bases and J by 2 bases, with 8 bases between. CDR3 sequence: CASSESGLAYEQYF. For the CDR3, the DNA is TGCGCCAGCAGTGAGTCAGGGTTGGCCTACGAGCAGTACTTC.

The V and J genes are TRBV10-3 and TRBJ1-1; D not resolved. This CDR3 region has 13 residues. In germline, CDR1 is ENHRY, CDR2 SYGVKD. Trimming cost V 6 bases and J 2 bases, with 10 bases left between them. The CDR3 reads CAIRDRRNTEAFF. Written as DNA, the CDR3 is TGTGCCATCAGAGACCGTAGAAACACTGAAGCTTTCTTT.

This clonotype was counted only a few times. Here the CDR3 reads CASSLAAAGAVWDQPQHF. The CDR3 nucleotides read TGTGCCAGCAGCTTAGCGGCGGCGGGGGCCGTTTGGGATCAGCCCCAGCATTTT. The chain has TRBV7-8 and TRBJ1-5, with a tentative D call TRBD1 (6 bases). CDR3 length: 18 amino acids. Trimming left V 0 bases short and J 5 bases short, with 20 bases between. Germline V gene lookup returns CDR1 SGHVS and CDR2 FQNEAQ.

The V and J genes are TRBV6-2 or TRBV6-3 and TRBJ2-3; D is possibly TRBD1 (5 bases). Trimming removed 6 bases from V and 4 bases from J, with 8 bases in between. The CDR3 is 12 residues long. Germline-derived CDR1 and CDR2 are MNHEY and SVGEGT. As DNA, the CDR3 is TGTGCCAGCAGAGGGGCGGCAGATACGCAGTATTTT. The encoded protein is CASRGAADTQYF.